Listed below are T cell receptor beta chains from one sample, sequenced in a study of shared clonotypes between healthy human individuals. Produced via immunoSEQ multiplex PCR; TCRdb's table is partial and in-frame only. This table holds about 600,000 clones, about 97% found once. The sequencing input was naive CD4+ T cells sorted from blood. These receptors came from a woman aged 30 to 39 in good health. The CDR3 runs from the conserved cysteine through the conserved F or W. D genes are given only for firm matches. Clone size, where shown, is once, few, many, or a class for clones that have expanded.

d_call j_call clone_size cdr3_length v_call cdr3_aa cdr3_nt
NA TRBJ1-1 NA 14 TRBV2 CATRREGRNTEAFF TGTGCCACCCGGAGAGAGGGAAGGAACACTGAAGCTTTCTTT
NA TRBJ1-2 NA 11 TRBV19 CASSIRYGYTF TGTGCCAGTAGTATCCGCTATGGCTACACCTTC
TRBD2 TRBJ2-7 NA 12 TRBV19 CASKGTSYEQYF TGTGCCAGTAAGGGGACTAGCTACGAGCAGTACTTC
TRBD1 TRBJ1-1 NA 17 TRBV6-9 CASRPYGTGLMNTEAFF TGTGCCAGCAGGCCGTACGGGACAGGGCTAATGAACACTGAAGCTTTCTTT
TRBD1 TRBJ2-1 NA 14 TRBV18 CASSPGQAYNEQFF TGTGCCAGCTCGCCAGGACAGGCCTACAATGAGCAGTTCTTC
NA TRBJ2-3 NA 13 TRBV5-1 CASRPSATDTQYF TGCGCCAGCAGACCGTCGGCCACAGATACGCAGTATTTT
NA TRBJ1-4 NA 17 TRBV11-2 CASSVKRTVATNEKLFF TGTGCCAGCAGCGTTAAAAGGACGGTTGCAACTAATGAAAAACTGTTTTTT
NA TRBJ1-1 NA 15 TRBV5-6 CASSLRRQPNTEAFF TGTGCCAGCAGCTTGCGGCGGCAGCCGAACACTGAAGCTTTCTTT
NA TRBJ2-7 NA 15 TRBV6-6 CASSYSGRVHYEQYF TGTGCCAGCAGTTACAGCGGGCGGGTTCACTACGAGCAGTACTTC
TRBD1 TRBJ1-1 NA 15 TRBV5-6 CASSYRGAGNTEAFF TGTGCCAGCAGCTACAGGGGGGCAGGCAATACTGAAGCTTTCTTT
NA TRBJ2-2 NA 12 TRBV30 CAGGGNTGELFF TGTGCCGGGGGAGGAAACACCGGGGAGCTGTTTTTT
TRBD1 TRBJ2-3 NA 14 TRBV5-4 CASSLGTATDTQYF TGTGCCAGCAGCCTCGGGACAGCCACAGATACGCAGTATTTT
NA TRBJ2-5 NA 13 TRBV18 CASSPQKQETQYF TGTGCCAGCTCACCACAGAAACAAGAGACCCAGTACTTC
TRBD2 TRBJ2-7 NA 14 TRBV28 CASRLVAGRGEQYF TGTGCCAGCAGGCTGGTAGCGGGAAGGGGCGAGCAGTACTTC
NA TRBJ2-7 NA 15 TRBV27 CAIARTGHHSYEQYF TGTGCCATCGCTCGGACGGGACATCACTCCTACGAGCAGTACTTC
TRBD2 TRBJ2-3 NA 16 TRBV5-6 CASSKGLAGSADTQYF TGTGCCAGCAGCAAGGGACTAGCGGGATCTGCAGATACGCAGTATTTT
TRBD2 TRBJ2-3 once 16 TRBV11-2 CASSPTSGASTDTQYF TGTGCCAGCAGCCCTACTAGCGGTGCTAGCACAGATACGCAGTATTTT
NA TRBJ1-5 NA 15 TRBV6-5 CASSKRLGENQPQHF TGTGCCAGCAGTAAGAGGTTGGGGGAGAATCAGCCCCAGCATTTT
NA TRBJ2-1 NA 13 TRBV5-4 CASRRQAGNEQFF TGTGCCAGCCGAAGACAGGCGGGGAATGAGCAGTTCTTC
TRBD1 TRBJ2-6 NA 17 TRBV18 CASSPNTGTAGANVLTF TGTGCCAGCTCACCAAACACCGGGACAGCTGGGGCCAACGTCCTGACTTTC
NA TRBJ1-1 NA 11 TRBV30 CAWGDRGEAFF TGTGCCTGGGGGGACCGGGGTGAAGCTTTCTTT
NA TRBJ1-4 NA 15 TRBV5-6 CASSLRTATNEKLFF TGTGCCAGCAGCCTTCGGACTGCAACTAATGAAAAACTGTTTTTT
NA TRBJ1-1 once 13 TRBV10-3 CAISPDSSQGAFF TGTGCCATCAGTCCCGACAGCAGTCAGGGAGCTTTCTTT
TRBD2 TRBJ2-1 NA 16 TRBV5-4 CASSGTSGSIRNEQFF TGTGCCAGCAGCGGGACTAGCGGGAGCATCCGCAATGAGCAGTTCTTC
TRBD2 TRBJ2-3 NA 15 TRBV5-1 CASSTTSGRTDTQYF TGCGCCAGCAGCACGACTAGCGGGAGAACAGATACGCAGTATTTT
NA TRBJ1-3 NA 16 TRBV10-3 CAISESTGAPGNTIYF TGTGCCATCAGTGAGTCGACGGGGGCGCCTGGAAACACCATATATTTT
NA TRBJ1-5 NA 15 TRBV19 CASSGRPYSNQPQHF TGTGCCAGTAGTGGGAGGCCTTATAGCAATCAGCCCCAGCATTTT
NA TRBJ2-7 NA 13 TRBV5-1 CASSYLLGTEQYF TGCGCCAGCAGCTACCTACTAGGTACCGAGCAGTACTTC
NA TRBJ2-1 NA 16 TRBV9 CASSVAAPNRAGEQFF TGTGCCAGCAGCGTAGCGGCGCCAAATAGGGCGGGGGAGCAGTTCTTC
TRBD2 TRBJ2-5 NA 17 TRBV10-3 CAISGQTSGTPQETQYF TGTGCCATCAGTGGCCAGACTAGCGGGACCCCTCAAGAGACCCAGTACTTC
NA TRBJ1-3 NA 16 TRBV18 CASSLLQASSGNTIYF TGTGCCAGCTCACTACTCCAGGCAAGCTCTGGAAACACCATATATTTT
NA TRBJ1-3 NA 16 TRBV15 CATSRDPIHGGNTIYF TGTGCCACCAGCAGAGATCCGATCCATGGGGGAAACACCATATATTTT
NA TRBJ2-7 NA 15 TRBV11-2 CASSLVGVGSYEQYF TGTGCCAGCAGCTTAGTGGGGGTAGGGTCCTACGAGCAGTACTTC
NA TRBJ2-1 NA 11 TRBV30 CAWSGPNEQFF TGTGCCTGGAGTGGGCCAAATGAGCAGTTCTTC
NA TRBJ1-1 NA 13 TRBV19 CASSGTVNTEAFF TGTGCCAGTAGCGGGACGGTGAACACTGAAGCTTTCTTT
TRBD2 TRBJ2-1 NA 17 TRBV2 CASRTRTSGSSYNEQFF TGTGCCAGCAGAACTAGGACTAGCGGGAGCTCCTACAATGAGCAGTTCTTC
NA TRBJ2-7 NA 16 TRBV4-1 CASSPRGASGGYEQYF TGCGCCAGCAGCCCCCGGGGGGCTAGCGGAGGCTACGAGCAGTACTTC
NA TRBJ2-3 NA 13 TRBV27 CASSFNGADTQYF TGTGCCAGCAGTTTTAATGGCGCTGATACGCAGTATTTT
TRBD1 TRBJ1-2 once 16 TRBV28 CASSSHTLWTGRGYTF TGTGCCAGCAGTTCACACACCCTATGGACAGGGCGGGGCTACACCTTC
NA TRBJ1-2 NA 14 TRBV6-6 CASSPGVSDYGYTF TGTGCCAGCAGTCCCGGGGTCAGCGACTATGGCTACACCTTC
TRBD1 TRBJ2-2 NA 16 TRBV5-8 CASSRWTGGNTGELFF TGTGCCAGCAGCCGATGGACAGGGGGGAACACCGGGGAGCTGTTTTTT
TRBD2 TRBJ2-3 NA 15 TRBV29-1 CSVRGGRDSTDTQYF TGCAGCGTTAGAGGCGGGAGGGATAGCACAGATACGCAGTATTTT
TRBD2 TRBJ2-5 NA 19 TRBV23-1 CASSTMGQVGAGGNETQYF TGCGCCAGCAGTACAATGGGGCAGGTCGGAGCGGGAGGGAATGAGACCCAGTACTTC
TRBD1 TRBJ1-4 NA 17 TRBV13 CASSLGLGTGENEKLFF TGTGCCAGCAGCTTAGGCCTGGGGACAGGCGAGAATGAAAAACTGTTTTTT
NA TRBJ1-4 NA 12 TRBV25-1 CASSEALGKLFF TGTGCCAGCAGTGAAGCCCTAGGCAAACTGTTTTTT
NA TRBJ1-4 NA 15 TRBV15 CATSGWTGIGEKLFF TGTGCCACCAGCGGATGGACGGGAATAGGGGAAAAACTGTTTTTT
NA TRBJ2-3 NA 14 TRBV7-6 CASSFEGSTDTQYF TGTGCCAGCAGCTTTGAAGGAAGCACAGATACGCAGTATTTT